This T cell receptor beta chain emerged from a study of blood T cell repertoires in COVID-19. Study-wide context: Sample material is recorded as cDNA or gDNA derived from T cells, B-cell-depleted T cells, or PBMCs.

In the authors' workflow: Reference gene primer amplification gave nucleated cell count estimates. Clones were sequenced by immunoSEQ multiplex PCR, and TCRdb holds only the in-frame ones, with some missing. The V and J calls and clone size were taken over from that table, and D and trimming were inferred from the DNA. The sample includes around 150,000 clones, 85% of them seen just once. With V trimmed by 5 bases and J by 7 bases, 10 bases remained unmatched. The germline V gene encodes CDR1 SGHTA and CDR2 FQGTGA. This CDR3 contains 15 residues. The sequence was collected from a human donor with acute or convalescent COVID-19. The donor label of this sample is uncertain. The chain is built from TRBV7-3 and TRBJ2-1, with 8 bases lining up with TRBD2. What was sequenced was peripheral blood. CDR3 amino acids: CASSPGGSGGNEQFF. CDR3 nucleotide sequence: TGTGCCAGCAGCCCGGGGGGGAGTGGTGGAAATGAGCAGTTCTTC.